The 18 T cell receptor beta chains below come from one sample, sequenced in a study of cytomegalovirus exposure and HLA in healthy donors. PCR amplification relied on 60 Vbeta primers (plus 13 Jbeta primers). Assay used: immunoSEQ multiplex PCR; TCRdb lists only in-frame clones, some missing. The sample table includes around 210,000 clones. The sample comprised PBMCs. These receptors all stem from a woman aged 25 to 45 in good health and CMV-seropositive.

J is TRBJ2-5 and V is TRBV6-1; 9 bases are shared with TRBD1. The DNA end favors TRBJ2-7, so the J call may be wrong. The CDR3 contains 13 residues. CDR1 MNHNS and CDR2 SASEGT come from the germline V gene. CDR3 sequence reads: CASQTGGSYEQYF. The CDR3 DNA sequence: TGTGCCAGCCAGACAGGGGGGTCCTACGAGCAGTACTTC.

The chain is built from TRBV9 and TRBJ2-1, with 7 bases identical to TRBD2. Germline V CDR1 and CDR2: SGDLS, YYNGEE. The CDR3 has 15 residues. The V gene end was trimmed by 0 bases and the J gene end by 1 base; junction bases not matched to a gene: 1. The CDR3 here is CASSVVGGSYNEQFF. CDR3 nucleotides: TGTGCCAGCAGCGTAGTGGGGGGGTCCTACAATGAGCAGTTCTTC.

The gene calls are TRBV7-9 and TRBJ1-6; D remains unclear. V shed 5 bases and J shed 0 bases, with 14 bases lying between them. The CDR3 is 17 residues long. From germline, CDR1 is SEHNR and CDR2 FQNEAQ (reference sequence). Here the CDR3 reads CASSRGLPSSYNSPLHF. CDR3 coding DNA: TGTGCCAGCAGCAGAGGACTGCCGAGCTCCTATAATTCACCCCTCCACTTT.

The CDR3 coding sequence is TGCGCCAGCAGGTTCCACGCGGGCGGCGACACTGAAGCTTTCTTT. Amino acids: CASRFHAGGDTEAFF. The chain is built from TRBV10-2 and TRBJ1-1; no reliable D call. CDR1 and CDR2 (germline): WSHSY, SAAADI. Trimming shortened V by 6 bases and J by 3 bases, and 17 bases separated the two germline ends. The CDR3 extends over 15 amino acids.

As DNA, the CDR3 is TGTGCCAGCAGCTTAGGTCCAACTTATGGCTACACCTTC. It translates to CASSLGPTYGYTF. The V and J genes are TRBV7-2 and TRBJ1-2; D not resolved. Per germline, CDR1 SGHTA and CDR2 FQGNSA. Trimming stripped 1 base from V and 5 bases from J, with 8 bases between. The CDR3 runs to 13 residues. Full variable domain (outside the CDR3, taken from reference TRBV7-2 and TRBJ1-2): GAGVSQSPSNKVTEKGKDVELRCDPISGHTALYWYRQSLGQGLEFLIYFQGNSAPDKSGLPSDRFSAERTGGSVSTLTIQRTQQEDSAVYLCASSLGPTYGYTFGSGTRLTVV.

The chain links TRBV30 to TRBJ2-7; 10 nucleotides match TRBD2. The CDR3 is 12 amino acids. V was pared by 2 bases and J by 12 bases, with 7 bases of the junction left unmatched. CDR1 GTSNPN and CDR2 SVGIG come from the germline V gene (reference sequence). CDR3 sequence: CAWSLVAGGMYF. The CDR3 DNA is TGTGCCTGGAGTCTGGTAGCGGGAGGTATGTACTTC.

The chain recombines TRBV6-1 with TRBJ1-1; D gene uncertain. CDR1 and CDR2 from the germline V gene are MNHNS and SASEGT. The CDR3 is made up of 13 amino acids. Trimming cost V 5 bases and J 3 bases, with 10 bases left between them. CDR3 in DNA: TGTGCCAGCAGTCCTTTTGCGGACACTGAAGCTTTCTTT. This gives the protein CASSPFADTEAFF.

The chain combines TRBV7-9 with TRBJ2-7, with D possibly matching TRBD1 (6 bases). V lost 1 base, J lost 2 bases, and 12 bases lay in between. CDR1 is SEHNR and CDR2 is FQNEAQ in the germline V gene (reference sequence). This CDR3 comprises 15 residues. CDR3 amino acids: CASSLDYRAAYEQYF. The CDR3 nucleotides are TGTGCCAGCAGCTTAGATTACAGGGCAGCCTACGAGCAGTACTTC. Full variable domain (remainder filled in from reference TRBV7-9 and TRBJ2-7): DTGVSQNPRHKITKRGQNVTFRCDPISEHNRLYWYRQTLGQGPEFLTYFQNEAQLEKSRLLSDRFSAERPKGSFSTLEIQRTEQGDSAMYLCASSLDYRAAYEQYFGPGTRLTVT.

J is TRBJ2-7 and V is TRBV6-5, with 11 bases lining up with TRBD1. The CDR3 sequence is 14 residues long. The V gene end was trimmed by 4 bases and the J gene end by 2 bases; junction bases not matched to a gene: 1. CDR1 and CDR2 from the germline V gene are MNHEY and SVGAGI. The CDR3 DNA sequence: TGTGCCAGCAGTTGGACAGGGGGCCCCTACGAGCAGTACTTC. Amino acids: CASSWTGGPYEQYF.

The V gene is TRBV19, the J gene TRBJ1-3; a possible D gene is TRBD1 (5 bases). The CDR3 is 16 amino acids. Trimming shortened V by 6 bases and J by 0 bases, and 15 bases separated the two germline ends. Per germline, CDR1 LNHDA and CDR2 SQIVND (reference sequence). The CDR3 reads CASSTTWGLSGNTIYF. The CDR3 nucleotides read TGTGCCAGTAGCACAACCTGGGGCCTCTCTGGAAACACCATATATTTT.

The chain recombines TRBV4-1 with TRBJ1-5; 7 nucleotides agree with TRBD1. CDR1 and CDR2 from the germline V gene are MGHRA and YSYEKL. Losses at the gene ends were 2 bases for V and 0 bases for J; bases not matched to a gene: 4. CDR3 length equals 16 residues. The CDR3 here is CASSQPGTASNQPQHF. Written as DNA, the CDR3 is TGCGCCAGCAGCCAACCCGGGACAGCTAGCAATCAGCCCCAGCATTTT.

The J gene is TRBJ2-2, the V gene TRBV25-1; TRBD2 might be the D (5 bases). The V end lost 2 bases, the J end lost 4 bases, and 14 bases lay between the germline ends. The CDR3 has 16 amino acids. Germline CDR1 MGHDK, CDR2 SYGVNS. Here the CDR3 reads CASSEEGRGSTGELFF. The CDR3 DNA sequence: TGTGCCAGCAGTGAAGAGGGCCGGGGTTCCACCGGGGAGCTGTTTTTT.

This chain uses TRBV5-1 with TRBJ1-1, with D possibly TRBD1 on 5 matching bases. With 1 base removed from V and 3 bases from J, the gap between germline ends came to 10 bases. This CDR3 contains 14 residues. CDR1 and CDR2 from the germline V gene are SGHRS and YFSETQ. CDR3: CASSLQGVDTEAFF. The CDR3, as DNA: TGCGCCAGCAGCTTGCAGGGTGTGGACACTGAAGCTTTCTTT.

This chain links TRBV18 with TRBJ2-3; D perhaps matches TRBD1 (5 bases). The CDR3 contains 16 residues. The ends were cut back, 3 bases at V and 0 bases at J, with 13 bases in the middle. Germline V gene data show CDR1 as KGHSH and CDR2 as LQKENI. The CDR3 reads CASSPPDSPSTDTQYF. CDR3 DNA sequence: TGTGCCAGCTCACCCCCCGACAGTCCTAGCACAGATACGCAGTATTTT.

The rearrangement uses TRBV18 and TRBJ2-5; D possibly corresponds to TRBD1 (6 bases). V lost 3 bases, J lost 0 bases, and 14 bases lay in between. CDR3 length: 16 amino acids. CDR1 KGHSH and CDR2 LQKENI come from the germline V gene. The CDR3 loop reads CASSPVGRGYQETQYF. The DNA of the CDR3 is TGTGCCAGCTCACCGGTTGGCAGGGGATACCAAGAGACCCAGTACTTC.

J is TRBJ2-7 and V is TRBV7-8, with TRBD1 identical over 9 bases. Germline trimming cut 2 bases from V and 9 bases from J; bases unmatched to any gene: 11. The germline gives CDR1 SGHVS, CDR2 FQNEAQ. This CDR3 is 15 amino acids long. The CDR3: CASSLKGPGQGAQYF. As DNA, the CDR3 is TGTGCCAGCAGCTTAAAGGGCCCGGGACAGGGAGCGCAGTACTTC. The full variable domain, completed using reference TRBV7-8 and TRBJ2-7, is GAGVSQSPRYKVAKRGQDVALRCDPISGHVSLFWYQQALGQGPEFLTYFQNEAQLDKSGLPSDRFFAERPEGSVSTLKIQRTQQEDSAVYLCASSLKGPGQGAQYFGPGTRLTVT.

The CDR3 nucleotides are TGTGCCAGCATTTCAGACGGGGAAAACATTCAGTACTTC. It translates to CASISDGENIQYF. The chain joins TRBV2 to TRBJ2-4, with D maybe TRBD2 (5 bases). This CDR3 is built from 13 residues. V was clipped by 7 bases and J by 5 bases, with 12 bases between them. CDR1 SNHLY and CDR2 FYNNEI come from the germline V gene.

The J gene is TRBJ1-1, the V gene TRBV10-3, with a possible D match to TRBD1 (5 bases). Trimming pared 4 bases from V and 1 base from J, leaving 28 bases between. This CDR3 region has 20 residues. Germline CDR1 reads ENHRY; CDR2 reads SYGVKD. Here the CDR3 DNA reads TGTGCCATCAGTGGCCCAATTTACGATAGGGGTAAGGGAGGGAACACTGAAGCTTTCTTT. This codes for CAISGPIYDRGKGGNTEAFF.